These 20 T cell receptor beta chains share one sample of origin, sequenced in a study of technical replicates of blood from several donors. Profiling relied on immunoSEQ multiplex PCR, and the TCRdb table lists in-frame clones only, not all of them. The repertoire holds 75,000 to 90,000 clones, with 85% to 95% as singletons. The sequenced material came from T cells isolated from PBMCs. The receptors here all came from a human donor in good health.

A single count supports this clone. The chain has TRBV5-6 and TRBJ1-3, with no clear D. There are 15 residues in the CDR3. The V and J ends lost 4 bases and 4 bases respectively, with 15 bases between them. Per the germline V gene, CDR1 is SGHDT and CDR2 is YYEEEE. CDR3 sequence: CASSLEGYRGNTIYF. CDR3 DNA sequence: TGTGCCAGCAGCCTTGAGGGATATCGGGGAAACACCATATATTTT.

J is TRBJ2-2 and V is TRBV11-3, with a weak D call TRBD2 (5 bases). The CDR3 consists of 13 residues. Germline assignment: CDR1 SGHNT and CDR2 YENEEA. The ends were cut back, 2 bases at V and 7 bases at J, with 8 bases in the middle. For the CDR3, the DNA is TGTGCCAGCAGCTTATCAGGAGGCGGGGAGCTGTTTTTT. Its protein product is CASSLSGGGELFF.

This chain joins TRBV29-1 and TRBJ2-3, with 8 bases that match TRBD2. V was pared by 4 bases and J by 5 bases, with 2 bases of the junction left unmatched. This CDR3 contains 12 residues. Germline V lookup: CDR1 SQVTM, CDR2 ANQGSEA. The CDR3 DNA is TGCAGCGTTGGGCTAGCGGGAGATACGCAGTATTTT. This gives the protein CSVGLAGDTQYF.

The V call is TRBV14, the J call TRBJ2-1; D is perhaps TRBD1 (7 bases). CDR1 and CDR2 from the germline V gene are SGHDN and FVKESK. The length of the CDR3 is 16 residues. V was trimmed by 5 bases and J by 7 bases, leaving 21 bases between them. The DNA for the CDR3 is TGTGCCAGCAGCTCCCAACAGGAGGGGGCGAGGAATGAGCAGTTCTTC. Protein sequence: CASSSQQEGARNEQFF.

This chain uses TRBV7-3 with TRBJ2-1, with D unresolved. Trimming took off 8 bases at V and 7 bases at J, with 15 bases between the two ends. The CDR3 is made up of 13 amino acids. Germline-derived CDR1 and CDR2 are SGHTA and FQGTGA. DNA of the CDR3: TGTGCCAGCGGCTACGGGTCCTGGAATGAGCAGTTCTTC. This sequence encodes CASGYGSWNEQFF.

The chain couples TRBV11-2 to TRBJ2-3; TRBD2 agrees at 7 bases. V trimming: 1 base; J trimming: 6 bases; junction bases outside the gene matches: 7. From germline, CDR1 is SGHAT and CDR2 FQNNGV. The CDR3 is made up of 15 amino acids. CDR3 DNA: TGTGCCAGCAGCTTAGGGGCGGGAGAGGGCGATACGCAGTATTTT. Amino acid sequence: CASSLGAGEGDTQYF.

V usage is TRBV5-4 and J usage is TRBJ2-5; the match to TRBD2 covers 14 bases. The junction had 7 bases not matched to a gene; V was cut back by 4 bases and J by 2 bases. Germline V lookup: CDR1 SGHNT, CDR2 YYREEE (reference sequence). This CDR3 is 17 amino acids long. The CDR3 DNA is TGTGCCAGCAGCCCCGGGACTAGCGGGAGAAGGCAAGAGACCCAGTACTTC. Translated, it gives CASSPGTSGRRQETQYF.

The V call is TRBV25-1, the J call TRBJ1-2; D is ambiguous. The V gene lost 3 bases and the J gene lost 5 bases, with 13 bases spanning the gap. Per the germline V gene, CDR1 is MGHDK and CDR2 is SYGVNS. This CDR3 comprises 14 residues. CDR3 nucleotides: TGTGCCAGCAGTGACTCCATGTTTGCGTATGGCTACACCTTC. Its translation is CASSDSMFAYGYTF.

The chain uses TRBV19 and TRBJ1-5; weak D call: TRBD1 (6 bases). Germline V gene lookup returns CDR1 LNHDA and CDR2 SQIVND (reference sequence). The CDR3 is 14 residues long. Trimming pared 6 bases from V and 1 base from J, leaving 10 bases between. DNA for the CDR3: TGTGCCAGTAGCAGGGGAATGAGCAATCAGCCCCAGCATTTT. Protein sequence: CASSRGMSNQPQHF.

The table lists this clone with a count of one. J is TRBJ2-3 and V is TRBV2, with a weak D call TRBD1 (5 bases). CDR1 is SNHLY and CDR2 is FYNNEI in the germline V gene. V lost 7 bases and J 5 bases, leaving 10 bases between the germline ends. The CDR3 contains 12 residues. For the CDR3, the DNA is TGTGCCAGCACCCGAAGGGGAGATACGCAGTATTTT. Its translation is CASTRRGDTQYF.

CDR3 DNA: TGTGCCAGTAGTCGACAGGGCACAGATACGCAGTATTTT. Its translation is CASSRQGTDTQYF. The rearrangement uses TRBV19 and TRBJ2-3; D might be TRBD1 (6 bases). V was pared by 5 bases and J by 1 base, with 7 bases between. This CDR3 contains 13 residues. Germline values: CDR1 LNHDA, CDR2 SQIVND (reference sequence).

The chain uses TRBV5-1 and TRBJ2-3, with TRBD1 matching 7 bases. The CDR3 extends over 15 amino acids. The V segment lost 1 base and the J segment 2 bases; nucleotides outside the gene matches: 4. Germline V gives CDR1 SGHRS, CDR2 YFSETQ. The CDR3 DNA follows: TGCGCCAGCAGCTTGACAGGGGACAACACAGATACGCAGTATTTT. Amino acids: CASSLTGDNTDTQYF.

In DNA, the CDR3 is TGTGCCAGCAGTGAACTGGACAGGGGTATAGTAAGCAATCAGCCCCAGCATTTT. Encoded protein: CASSELDRGIVSNQPQHF. The chain joins TRBV6-1 to TRBJ1-5; TRBD1 matches at 9 bases. Looked up from germline, CDR1 is MNHNS and CDR2 is SASEGT. The CDR3 contains 18 residues. After removal of 2 bases from V and 1 base from J, the junction contained 9 bases not matched to a gene.

The gene calls are TRBV25-1 and TRBJ1-2, with 9 positions matching TRBD1. J gave up 1 base and V 6 bases, and 12 bases lay outside the gene matches. The CDR3 is made up of 17 amino acids. Germline lookup yields CDR1 MGHDK and CDR2 SYGVNS. Here the CDR3 reads CASSRRDRVPVNYGYTF. Here the CDR3 DNA reads TGTGCCAGCAGCAGGCGGGACAGGGTCCCCGTTAACTATGGCTACACCTTC.

The chain has TRBV15 and TRBJ2-1; 14 bases are a match to TRBD2. Germline-derived CDR1 and CDR2 are LNHNV and YYDKDF (reference sequence). V shed 1 base, J shed 9 bases, and the junction held 11 bases outside the gene matches. The CDR3 is made up of 18 amino acids. The CDR3 DNA reads as TGTGCCACCAGCAGAGGTCCGGGGACTAGCGGGAGAGTAGTTGAGCAGTTCTTC. This encodes CATSRGPGTSGRVVEQFF.

The genes are TRBV11-3 and TRBJ2-1, with a tentative D call TRBD1 (5 bases). V gave up 0 bases and J gave up 1 base, with 16 bases separating them. CDR1 SGHNT and CDR2 YENEEA come from the germline V gene. The CDR3 sequence is 18 residues long. CDR3 bases: TGTGCCAGCAGCTTAGATCTAATTCCAGGGTCATCCTACAATGAGCAGTTCTTC. Protein: CASSLDLIPGSSYNEQFF. The entire variable domain, with the rest obtained from reference TRBV11-3 and TRBJ2-1, is as follows: EAGVVQSPRYKIIEKKQPVAFWCNPISGHNTLYWYLQNLGQGPELLIRYENEEAVDDSQLPKDRFSAERLKGVDSTLKIQPAELGDSAVYLCASSLDLIPGSSYNEQFFGPGTRLTVL.

The gene calls are TRBV6-1 and TRBJ2-1; 8 bases map to TRBD2. J was trimmed by 9 bases and V by 2 bases; bases with no gene match: 12. CDR1 and CDR2 from the germline V gene are MNHNS and SASEGT. This CDR3 spans 16 amino acids. The CDR3 loop is CASSEPSGSKWAEQFF. The CDR3 coding sequence is TGTGCCAGCAGTGAACCAAGCGGGAGTAAATGGGCTGAGCAGTTCTTC.

The chain employs TRBV10-3 and TRBJ2-1; 7 nucleotides match TRBD2. The V gene end was trimmed by 8 bases and the J gene end by 3 bases; junction bases not matched to a gene: 13. The length of the CDR3 is 16 residues. Germline V gene data show CDR1 as ENHRY and CDR2 as SYGVKD. This chain's CDR3 is CAIADHGAGIYNEQFF. The CDR3, as DNA: TGTGCCATCGCTGACCACGGAGCGGGGATCTACAATGAGCAGTTCTTC.

The V call is TRBV5-1, the J call TRBJ2-3; TRBD2 agrees at 7 bases. After removal of 1 base from V and 4 bases from J, the junction contained 6 bases not matched to a gene. Per the germline V gene, CDR1 is SGHRS and CDR2 is YFSETQ. The CDR3 runs 15 residues. The CDR3 nucleotides are TGCGCCAGCAGCTTGATGGGAGGGCCTGCAGATACGCAGTATTTT. Residues: CASSLMGGPADTQYF.

The chain is built from TRBV27 and TRBJ1-1; TRBD1 matches 7 bases. Germline V lookup: CDR1 MNHEY, CDR2 SMNVEV (reference sequence). V lost 5 bases and J lost 3; bases outside the gene matches: 6. This CDR3 contains 14 residues. The DNA of the CDR3 is TGTGCCAGCAGTACGCAGACAGGGTACACTGAAGCTTTCTTT. Protein product: CASSTQTGYTEAFF.